This passage covers 13 T cell receptor beta chains from one sample sequenced in a study of T-cell memory formation after mild COVID-19. TCRdb re-called the 5' RACE reads with MiXCR, one entry per CDR3 protein. The data contain about 82,000 distinct CDR3 sequences, roughly 12% of them singletons. The material sequenced was PBMCs or a T cell subset sorted from them (not recorded which). These receptors were taken from a man aged 18 to 29 who had mild COVID-19 (a few samples of this study predate the infection). Cell type and time point are not known.

The CDR3 protein is CASRATGNSYEQYV. CDR3 bases: TGTGCCAGCAGGGCTACCGGGAACTCCTACGAGCAGTACGTC. This chain connects TRBV5-6 to TRBJ2-7, with a possible D match to TRBD2 (5 bases). Germline CDR1 SGHDT, CDR2 YYEEEE. The CDR3 covers 14 residues. Trimming removed 5 bases from V and 0 bases from J, with 12 bases in between.

As to this clonotype: A much bigger clone sits one base away, suggesting this may be a read error. This CDR3 fails to terminate in the conserved phenylalanine or tryptophan, so it likely reflects a read error. J is TRBJ1-1 and V is TRBV29-1; D unclear. The ends were cut back, 6 bases at V and 3 bases at J, with 8 bases in the middle. This CDR3 is built from 11 residues. Germline V gene lookup returns CDR1 SQVTM and CDR2 ANQGSEA. CDR3 protein: CSVGRDTEAFL. The CDR3, as DNA: TGCAGCGTGGGTAGGGACACTGAAGCTTTCCTT.

This clonotype was found many times. V and J are TRBV12-3 or TRBV12-4 and TRBJ1-1, with 8 bases fitting TRBD1. After removal of 2 bases from V and 1 base from J, the junction contained 3 bases not matched to a gene. The CDR3 sequence is 15 residues long. CDR3 in amino acids: CASSLTGGWNTEAFF. In nucleotides, the CDR3 is TGTGCCAGCAGTTTAACAGGGGGATGGAACACTGAAGCTTTCTTT.

This clonotype came up a few times. J is TRBJ2-7 and V is TRBV11-2; possible D gene TRBD1, 6 bases. V was shortened by 5 bases and J by 5 bases, with 10 bases between the two germline ends. Germline CDR1 and CDR2: SGHAT and FQNNGV. The CDR3 is made up of 12 amino acids. CDR3 protein: CASSPDRNEQYF. The DNA of the CDR3 is TGTGCCAGCAGCCCCGACAGGAACGAGCAGTACTTC.

The chain has TRBV5-6 and TRBJ2-1; 10 bases are shared with TRBD2. Germline V gene data show CDR1 as SGHDT and CDR2 as YYEEEE. The CDR3 sequence is 14 residues long. V trimming: 6 bases; J trimming: 6 bases; junction bases outside the gene matches: 6. The CDR3 DNA is TGTGCCAGCATCCTAAGCGGGGGGGCCAATGAGCAGTTCTTC. It is translated as CASILSGGANEQFF.

This clonotype was recorded a few times. The V call is TRBV4-1, the J call TRBJ1-2; D is perhaps TRBD1 (5 bases). The V gene's germline CDR1 is MGHRA and CDR2 YSYEKL. This CDR3 is built from 15 residues. The germline V and J ends were trimmed by 1 base and 5 bases, with 14 bases remaining between them. This CDR3 is CASSQVRGSRYGYTF. CDR3 nucleotides: TGCGCCAGCAGCCAAGTTAGGGGATCGCGGTATGGCTACACCTTC.

This clonotype has only a few counts. The V and J genes are TRBV7-2 and TRBJ2-1, with D maybe TRBD1 (6 bases). This CDR3 contains 16 residues. V was trimmed by 4 bases and J by 0 bases, leaving 13 bases between them. Per the germline V gene, CDR1 is SGHTA and CDR2 is FQGNSA. CDR3 sequence: CASSSLTGRSYNEQFF. The DNA of the CDR3 is TGTGCCAGCAGCTCCCTGACAGGCCGCTCCTACAATGAGCAGTTCTTC.

The rearrangement joins TRBV27 to TRBJ2-7; a possible D gene is TRBD2 (5 bases). The CDR3 loop spans 14 amino acids. The germline CDR1 and CDR2 sequences are MNHEY and SMNVEV (reference sequence). V shed 2 bases and J shed 1 base, with 9 bases lying between them. CDR3 sequence reads: CASSLVAGSYEQYV. CDR3 DNA sequence: TGTGCCAGCAGTTTAGTGGCGGGTTCCTACGAGCAGTACGTC.

This clonotype was detected a few times. The chain employs TRBV6-2 or TRBV6-3 and TRBJ2-2; perhaps D is TRBD1 or TRBD2 (5 bases each). CDR3 size: 14 residues. Deletions cut 6 bases from V and 5 bases from J, with 13 bases between. CDR1 is MNHEY and CDR2 is SVGEGT in the germline V gene. CDR3 sequence: CASSRSGRTGELFF. For the CDR3, the DNA is TGTGCCAGCAGCCGCTCGGGGCGAACCGGGGAGCTGTTTTTT.

This clonotype has more than one count but fewer than ten. The chain uses TRBV9 and TRBJ2-2; no clear D gene. The CDR3 extends over 14 amino acids. The germline V and J ends were trimmed by 2 bases and 6 bases, with 11 bases remaining between them. Germline V gene lookup returns CDR1 SGDLS and CDR2 YYNGEE. The CDR3 DNA reads TGTGCCAGCAGCGTTGGGGTTTTCGCCGGGGAGCTGTTTTTT. It specifies CASSVGVFAGELFF.

This clonotype was detected only a few times. The rearrangement uses TRBV7-3 and TRBJ2-1; 9 bases map to TRBD2. Per the germline V gene, CDR1 is SGHTA and CDR2 is FQGTGA. Trimming took 4 bases from V and 6 from J; bases not matched to a gene: 7. CDR3 length: 15 residues. CDR3 sequence: CASSSLAGDANEQFF. DNA of the CDR3: TGTGCCAGCAGCTCCTTAGCGGGGGATGCCAATGAGCAGTTCTTC.

This clonotype was found a few times. This sequence joins TRBV29-1 and TRBJ2-3; 10 nucleotides agree with TRBD1. CDR1 is SQVTM and CDR2 is ANQGSEA in the germline V gene. The CDR3 extends over 16 amino acids. V lost 0 bases to trimming and J lost 6 bases; unmatched junction nucleotides: 9. DNA of the CDR3: TGCAGCGTTGAAGATTCTCGACAGGGGGCTGGGGATACGCAGTATTTT. This gives the protein CSVEDSRQGAGDTQYF.

This clonotype was recorded a few times. The chain combines TRBV4-3 with TRBJ1-1, with D maybe TRBD1 (5 bases). V lost 0 bases and J lost 4, with 9 bases in between. The CDR3 has 14 residues. Germline CDR1 LGHNA, CDR2 YSLEER. The CDR3 region is CASSQDHGATEAFF. Written as DNA, the CDR3 is TGCGCCAGCAGCCAAGATCACGGGGCCACTGAAGCTTTCTTT.